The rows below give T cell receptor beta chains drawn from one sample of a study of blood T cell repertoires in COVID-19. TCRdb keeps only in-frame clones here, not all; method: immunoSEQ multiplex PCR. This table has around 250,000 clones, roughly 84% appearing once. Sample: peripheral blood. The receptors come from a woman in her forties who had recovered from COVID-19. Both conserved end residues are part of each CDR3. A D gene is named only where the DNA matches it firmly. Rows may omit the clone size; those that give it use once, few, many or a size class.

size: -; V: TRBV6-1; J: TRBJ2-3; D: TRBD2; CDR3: CASSEWGGSTDTQYF; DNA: TGTGCCAGCAGTGAATGGGGGGGGAGCACAGATACGCAGTATTTT
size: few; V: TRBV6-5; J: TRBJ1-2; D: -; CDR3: CASSFHQGRGYTF; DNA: TGTGCCAGCAGTTTTCATCAGGGGCGCGGCTACACCTTC
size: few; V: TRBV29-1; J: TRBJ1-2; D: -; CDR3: CSAGILGGDYTF; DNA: TGCAGCGCTGGAATCCTAGGGGGTGACTACACCTTC
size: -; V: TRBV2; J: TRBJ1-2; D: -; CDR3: CASSPARVGDGYTF; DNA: TGTGCCAGCAGTCCCGCCAGGGTAGGAGATGGCTACACCTTC
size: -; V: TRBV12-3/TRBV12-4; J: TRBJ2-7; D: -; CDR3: CASSRDSYEQYF; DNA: TGTGCCAGCAGCCGTGACAGTTACGAGCAGTACTTC
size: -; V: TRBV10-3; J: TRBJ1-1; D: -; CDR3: CAISDFGTREAFF; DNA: TGTGCCATCAGTGATTTCGGGACACGTGAAGCTTTCTTT
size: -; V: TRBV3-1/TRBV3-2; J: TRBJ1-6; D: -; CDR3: CASSQDHESPLHF; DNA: TGTGCCAGCAGCCAAGATCACGAGTCACCCCTCCACTTT
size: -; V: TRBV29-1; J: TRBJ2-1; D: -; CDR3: CSVDSLPRGNEQFF; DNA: TGCAGCGTTGATAGTCTACCTCGGGGCAATGAGCAGTTCTTC
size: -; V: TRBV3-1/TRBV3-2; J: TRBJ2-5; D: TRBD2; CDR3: CASSQGLAGRLQETQYF; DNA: TGTGCCAGCAGCCAAGGGCTAGCGGGGCGTCTACAAGAGACCCAGTACTTC
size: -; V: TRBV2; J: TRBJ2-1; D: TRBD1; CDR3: CASSAGTGVNNEQFF; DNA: TGTGCCAGCAGCGCCGGGACAGGGGTCAACAATGAGCAGTTCTTC
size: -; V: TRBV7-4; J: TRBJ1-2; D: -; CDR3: CASSLAESYYGYTF; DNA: TGTGCCAGCAGCTTAGCGGAGAGCTACTATGGCTACACCTTC
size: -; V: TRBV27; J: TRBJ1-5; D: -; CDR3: CASSLTGHRLSNQPQHF; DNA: TGTGCCAGCAGCCTTACAGGGCACAGACTTAGCAATCAGCCCCAGCATTTT
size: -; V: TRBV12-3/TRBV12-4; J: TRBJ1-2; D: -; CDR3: CASSLTAGDGYTF; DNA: TGTGCCAGCAGTTTAACTGCAGGCGATGGCTACACCTTC
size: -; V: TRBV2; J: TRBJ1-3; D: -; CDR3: CAIDSSSSGNTIYF; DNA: TGTGCCATCGACAGTTCCAGCTCTGGAAACACCATATATTTT
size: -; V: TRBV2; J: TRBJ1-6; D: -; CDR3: CASSNSGKNSPLHF; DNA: TGTGCCAGCAGCAATTCGGGGAAGAATTCACCCCTCCACTTT
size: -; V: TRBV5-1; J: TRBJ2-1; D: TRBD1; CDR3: CASSLGQGPNNEQFF; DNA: TGCGCCAGCAGCTTGGGACAGGGGCCAAACAATGAGCAGTTCTTC
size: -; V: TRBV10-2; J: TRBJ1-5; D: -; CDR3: CATRDWTSNQPQHF; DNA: TGCGCCACCAGGGACTGGACTAGCAATCAGCCCCAGCATTTT
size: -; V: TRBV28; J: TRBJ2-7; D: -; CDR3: CASTEGGGELYEQYF; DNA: TGTGCCAGCACCGAAGGAGGGGGGGAACTCTACGAGCAGTACTTC
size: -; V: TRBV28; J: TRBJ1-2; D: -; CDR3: CASSLKPYGYTF; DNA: TGTGCCAGCAGTTTGAAGCCGTATGGCTACACCTTC
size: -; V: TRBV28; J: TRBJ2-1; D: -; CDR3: CASTPFSAANEQFF; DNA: TGTGCCAGCACCCCATTCTCGGCGGCTAATGAGCAGTTCTTC
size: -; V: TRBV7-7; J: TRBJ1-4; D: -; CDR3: CASSLTSGSNEKLFF; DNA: TGTGCCAGCAGCTTAACGAGCGGATCAAATGAAAAACTGTTTTTT
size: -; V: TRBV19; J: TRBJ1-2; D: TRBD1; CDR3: CASDPGQGNYGYTF; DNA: TGTGCAAGTGATCCGGGACAGGGGAACTATGGCTACACCTTC
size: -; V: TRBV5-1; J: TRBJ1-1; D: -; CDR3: CASRRGDTTTEAFF; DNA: TGCGCCAGCAGGCGGGGGGACACTACCACTGAAGCTTTCTTT
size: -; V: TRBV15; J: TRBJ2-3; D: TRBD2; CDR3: CATSREGPGLWGGEWSTDTQYF; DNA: TGTGCCACCAGCAGAGAGGGCCCCGGCCTTTGGGGGGGGGAGTGGAGCACAGATACGCAGTATTTT
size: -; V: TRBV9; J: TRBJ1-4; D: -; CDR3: CASSVADSLNEKLFF; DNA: TGTGCCAGCAGCGTAGCCGACAGCCTTAATGAAAAACTGTTTTTT
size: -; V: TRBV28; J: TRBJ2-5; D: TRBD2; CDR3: CASSRAGVQETQYF; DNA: TGTGCCAGCAGTCGGGCGGGGGTCCAAGAGACCCAGTACTTC
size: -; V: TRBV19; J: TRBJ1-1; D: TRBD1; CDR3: CASSTSDRGNTEAFF; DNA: TGTGCCAGTAGTACCTCGGACAGGGGGAACACTGAAGCTTTCTTT
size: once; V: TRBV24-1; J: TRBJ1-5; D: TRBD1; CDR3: CATSEGRRGDQPQHF; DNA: TGTGCCACCAGTGAGGGACGCAGGGGGGATCAGCCCCAGCATTTT
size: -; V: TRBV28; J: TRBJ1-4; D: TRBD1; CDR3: CASSFTGATNEKLFF; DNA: TGTGCCAGCAGTTTTACAGGGGCAACTAATGAAAAACTGTTTTTT
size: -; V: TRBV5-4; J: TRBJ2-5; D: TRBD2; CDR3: CAGTSGVEETQYF; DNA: TGTGCCGGGACTAGCGGGGTTGAGGAGACCCAGTACTTC
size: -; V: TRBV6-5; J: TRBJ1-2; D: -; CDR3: CASSSSTGGNRYGYTF; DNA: TGTGCCAGCAGTTCGTCAACTGGGGGGAACCGCTATGGCTACACCTTC
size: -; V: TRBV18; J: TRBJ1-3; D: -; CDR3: CASSPRDSASGNTIYF; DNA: TGTGCCAGCTCCCCCCGGGACTCTGCCTCTGGAAACACCATATATTTT
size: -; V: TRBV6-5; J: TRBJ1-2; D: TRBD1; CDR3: CATHFVGDSAYGYTF; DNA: TGTGCCACACACTTTGTAGGGGACAGCGCCTATGGCTACACCTTC
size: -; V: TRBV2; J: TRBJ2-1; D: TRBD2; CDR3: CASKSGGGTSNEQFF; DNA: TGTGCCAGCAAGAGCGGGGGAGGTACCAGCAATGAGCAGTTCTTC
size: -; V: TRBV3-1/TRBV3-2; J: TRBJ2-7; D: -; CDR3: CASSRSEREQYF; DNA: TGTGCCAGCAGCCGGAGCGAGCGCGAGCAGTACTTC
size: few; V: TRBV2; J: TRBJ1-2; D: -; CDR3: CASSESGNGYTF; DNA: TGTGCCAGCAGTGAGTCGGGGAATGGCTACACCTTC
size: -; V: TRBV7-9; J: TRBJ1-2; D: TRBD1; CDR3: CASSLGQGDGYTF; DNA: TGTGCCAGCAGCTTAGGGCAGGGGGATGGCTACACCTTC